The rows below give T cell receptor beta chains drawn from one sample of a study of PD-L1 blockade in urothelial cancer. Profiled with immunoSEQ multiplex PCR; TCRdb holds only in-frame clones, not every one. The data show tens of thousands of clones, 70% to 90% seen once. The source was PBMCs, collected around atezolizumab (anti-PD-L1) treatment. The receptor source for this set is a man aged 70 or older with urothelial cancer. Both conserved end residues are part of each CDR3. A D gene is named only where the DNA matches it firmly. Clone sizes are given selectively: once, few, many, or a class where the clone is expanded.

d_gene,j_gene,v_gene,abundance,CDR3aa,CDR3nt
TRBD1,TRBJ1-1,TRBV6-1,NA,CASIVYAGGTEAFF,TGTGCCAGCATAGTGTACGCAGGGGGCACTGAAGCTTTCTTT
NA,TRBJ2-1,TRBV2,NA,CASRASSSYNEQFF,TGTGCCAGCAGGGCTAGCTCCTCCTACAATGAGCAGTTCTTC
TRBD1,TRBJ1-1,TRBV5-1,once,CASSDTGAQTEAFF,TGCGCCAGCAGCGATACAGGGGCACAGACTGAAGCTTTCTTT
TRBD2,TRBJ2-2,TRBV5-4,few,CASSLDFSGSVTGELFF,TGTGCCAGCAGCTTGGATTTTAGCGGGAGCGTCACCGGGGAGCTGTTTTTT
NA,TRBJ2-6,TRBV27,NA,CASSSPGFFSGANVLTF,TGTGCCAGCAGTTCCCCGGGGTTCTTCTCTGGGGCCAACGTCCTGACTTTC
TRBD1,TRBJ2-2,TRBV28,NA,CATVAGTEELFF,TGTGCCACCGTCGCCGGGACAGAAGAGCTGTTTTTT
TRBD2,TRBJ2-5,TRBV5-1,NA,CASSLTGGGWETQYF,TGCGCCAGCAGCTTGACCGGGGGGGGATGGGAGACCCAGTACTTC
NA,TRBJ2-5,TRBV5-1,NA,CASSLGQQETQYF,TGCGCCAGCAGCCTAGGACAGCAAGAGACCCAGTACTTC
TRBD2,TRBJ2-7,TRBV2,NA,CASSAPGLAGGSYF,TGTGCCAGCAGTGCTCCGGGACTAGCGGGGGGATCCTACTTC
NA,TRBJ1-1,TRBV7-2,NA,CASSFPQITEAFF,TGTGCCAGCAGCTTCCCCCAGATCACTGAAGCTTTCTTT
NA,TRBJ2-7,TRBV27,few,CASSRGSSYEQYF,TGTGCCAGCAGTAGAGGAAGCTCCTACGAGCAGTACTTC
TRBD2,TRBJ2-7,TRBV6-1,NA,CASSETSGSYEQYF,TGTGCCAGCAGTGAGACTAGCGGGAGCTACGAGCAGTACTTC
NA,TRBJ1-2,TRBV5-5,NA,CASSLAPSTSSNYGYTF,TGTGCCAGCAGCTTGGCCCCATCCACTAGCTCTAACTATGGCTACACCTTC
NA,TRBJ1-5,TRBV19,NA,CSSQAFNQPQHF,TGCTCGAGCCAGGCCTTCAATCAGCCCCAGCATTTT
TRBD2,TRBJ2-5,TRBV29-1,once,CSVRLAEETQYF,TGCAGCGTTAGACTAGCGGAAGAGACCCAGTACTTC
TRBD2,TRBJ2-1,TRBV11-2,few,CASSRRLAGEAYNEQFF,TGTGCCAGCAGCCGGCGACTAGCGGGAGAGGCCTACAATGAGCAGTTCTTC
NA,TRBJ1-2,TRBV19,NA,CASSDLGVAHF,TGTGCCAGTAGCGATCTAGGGGTAGCCCACTTC